Listed here are 22 T cell receptor beta chains from one sample, sequenced in a study of technical replicates of blood from a few donors. Clones were sequenced by immunoSEQ multiplex PCR, and TCRdb holds only the in-frame ones, with some missing. This table holds around 76,000 clones, over 95% found once. Sequencing used T cells isolated from PBMCs. These receptors were taken from a human donor in good health.

The CDR3 coding sequence is TGTGCCAGCAGTGACCAACCGATGGCAATAGGGGTGAACAGCGAGCAGTACTTC. Its protein is CASSDQPMAIGVNSEQYF. The chain employs TRBV6-1 and TRBJ2-7; the D gene is possibly TRBD1 (5 bases). V lost 3 bases and J 6 bases, leaving 27 bases between the germline ends. The CDR3 sequence is 18 residues long. The germline V gene has CDR1 MNHNS and CDR2 SASEGT.

The chain combines TRBV5-1 with TRBJ2-1; D gene ambiguous. CDR1 is SGHRS, CDR2 YFSETQ, per germline. Trimming removed 0 bases at V and 8 bases at J, with 9 bases between. The CDR3 is 13 amino acids. Here the CDR3 reads CASSLGPRDEQFF. CDR3 bases: TGCGCCAGCAGCTTGGGCCCTCGGGATGAGCAGTTCTTC.

The chain uses TRBV5-1 and TRBJ1-2; maybe TRBD1 (6 bases). Trimming shortened V by 5 bases and J by 8 bases, and 16 bases separated the two germline ends. The germline CDR1 and CDR2 sequences are SGHRS and YFSETQ. There are 13 residues in the CDR3. The CDR3 DNA reads as TGCGCCAGCAGACAGCCAGGGGAATACGGCTACACCTTC. This gives the protein CASRQPGEYGYTF.

V gene TRBV14 combines with J gene TRBJ2-1, with D possibly TRBD2 on 6 matching bases. The ends were cut back, 3 bases at V and 8 bases at J, with 32 bases in the middle. CDR1 and CDR2 (germline): SGHDN, FVKESK. CDR3 length: 20 residues. The CDR3 loop reads CASSHDGTYKKIRVWDEQFF. The CDR3 DNA reads TGTGCCAGCAGCCATGACGGGACTTATAAGAAGATCAGGGTCTGGGATGAGCAGTTCTTC.

As to this clone: An end of the junction does not agree with germline; a read error may underlie this. The chain combines TRBV4-1 with TRBJ2-7; D is possibly TRBD2 (6 bases). Germline V lookup: CDR1 MGHRA, CDR2 YSYEKL. CDR3 length: 12 amino acids. This CDR3 reads CASSPTGREAVF. The CDR3 DNA reads TGCGCCAGCAGCCCCACCGGGAGAGAAGCTGTCTTC.

CDR3 in amino acids: CASSLVGSSYNEQFF. Here the CDR3 DNA reads TGTGCCAGCAGTTTAGTCGGGAGCTCCTACAATGAGCAGTTCTTC. This chain uses TRBV28 with TRBJ2-1; tentatively, D is TRBD2 (6 bases). CDR1 and CDR2 from the germline V gene are MDHEN and SYDVKM. V gave up 2 bases and J gave up 0 bases, with 8 bases separating them. CDR3 size: 15 residues. Using reference TRBV28 and TRBJ2-1 for the parts outside the CDR3, the full variable domain is DVKVTQSSRYLVKRTGEKVFLECVQDMDHENMFWYRQDPGLGLRLIYFSYDVKMKEKGDIPEGYSVSREKKERFSLILESASTNQTSMYLCASSLVGSSYNEQFFGPGTRLTVL.

The chain couples TRBV27 to TRBJ1-1; no clear D gene. The CDR3 is 15 amino acids. Trimming removed 1 base from V and 2 bases from J, with 11 bases in between. Germline V gene sequence: CDR1 MNHEY, CDR2 SMNVEV (reference sequence). Here the CDR3 DNA reads TGTGCCAGCAGTTTATACGGCGGAACAAACACTGAAGCTTTCTTT. Translated, it gives CASSLYGGTNTEAFF.

DNA of the CDR3: TGTGCCAGCAGCCAAGGACTAGTACACAATGAGCAGTTCTTC. Its protein product is CASSQGLVHNEQFF. The genes are TRBV7-3 and TRBJ2-1; 7 bases map to TRBD2. This CDR3 spans 14 amino acids. The germline V gene encodes CDR1 SGHTA and CDR2 FQGTGA. The junction had 6 bases not matched to a gene; V was cut back by 5 bases and J by 5 bases.

V and J are TRBV19 and TRBJ1-1, with D tentatively TRBD1 (5 bases). Germline CDR1 is LNHDA and CDR2 is SQIVND (reference sequence). This CDR3 has 18 amino acids. V gave up 2 bases and J gave up 4 bases, with 23 bases separating them. CDR3 residues: CASSITPDSKYRSTEAFF. CDR3 nucleotide sequence: TGTGCCAGTAGTATAACTCCAGACAGTAAGTATCGGTCCACTGAAGCTTTCTTT.

The chain couples TRBV19 to TRBJ1-2, with TRBD1 matching over 7 bases. CDR3 length equals 14 residues. With V trimmed by 7 bases and J by 6 bases, 11 bases remained unmatched. Germline V gene sequence: CDR1 LNHDA, CDR2 SQIVND (reference sequence). Written as DNA, the CDR3 is TGTGCCAGTAACTCTCCACAGGGGCAAAATGGCTACACCTTC. It specifies CASNSPQGQNGYTF.

J is TRBJ2-7 and V is TRBV7-8, with 9 bases lining up with TRBD2. The trim removed 2 bases at V and 3 bases at J, leaving 17 bases unmatched. Germline assignment: CDR1 SGHVS and CDR2 FQNEAQ. This CDR3 spans 19 amino acids. CDR3 DNA: TGTGCCAGCAGCTTAAAGCTACAGCATCTAGCGGGAAGAAACTACGAGCAGTACTTC. Translation gives CASSLKLQHLAGRNYEQYF.

This chain uses TRBV9 with TRBJ1-5; 7 bases are a match to TRBD1. Germline loops: CDR1 SGDLS, CDR2 YYNGEE. CDR3 length: 18 amino acids. The J segment lost 4 bases and the V segment lost 4 bases, leaving 17 bases of the junction unmatched. CDR3 amino acids: CASSFLCRRTGYNQPQHF. The CDR3 DNA is TGTGCCAGCAGCTTCCTATGTCGTAGGACAGGTTATAATCAGCCCCAGCATTTT.

CDR3 coding DNA: TGCGCCAGCAGCCAAGATTTGAGACAATGGGCCTACGAGCAGTACTTC. Its protein product is CASSQDLRQWAYEQYF. This rearrangement joins TRBV4-1 to TRBJ2-7; D not certain. This CDR3 is 16 amino acids long. Trimming removed 0 bases at V and 2 bases at J, with 14 bases between. Germline CDR1 MGHRA, CDR2 YSYEKL.

This chain uses TRBV7-9 with TRBJ2-3; D unclear. CDR3 length equals 15 residues. V was clipped by 0 bases and J by 0 bases, with 7 bases between them. In germline, CDR1 is SEHNR, CDR2 FQNEAQ (reference sequence). CDR3 protein: CASSLALASTDTQYF. DNA of the CDR3: TGTGCCAGCAGCTTAGCCTTGGCTAGCACAGATACGCAGTATTTT.

The chain combines TRBV7-7 with TRBJ2-2; a weak D match, TRBD1 (5 bases). The CDR3 is 12 amino acids. The germline V gene encodes CDR1 SSHAT and CDR2 FNYEAQ (reference sequence). V lost 5 bases, J lost 10 bases, and 11 bases lay in between. This CDR3 is CASSPSGMELFF. CDR3 in DNA: TGTGCCAGCAGCCCCTCAGGGATGGAGCTGTTTTTT.

The chain is built from TRBV18 and TRBJ2-1; no clear D gene. Germline-derived CDR1 and CDR2 are KGHSH and LQKENI. Trimming took off 4 bases at V and 6 bases at J, with 4 bases between the two ends. The length of the CDR3 is 11 residues. The CDR3 spells CASSLSNEQFF. The CDR3 DNA sequence: TGTGCCAGCTCACTCAGCAATGAGCAGTTCTTC.

This chain uses TRBV10-1 with TRBJ1-2; maybe TRBD1 (6 bases). Trimming took off 7 bases at V and 6 bases at J, with 15 bases between the two ends. This CDR3 region has 13 residues. From germline, CDR1 is WNHNN and CDR2 SYGVQD (reference sequence). The CDR3 region is CASTEGGRDGYTF. The CDR3 DNA sequence: TGCGCCAGCACCGAGGGGGGGCGGGATGGCTACACCTTC.

CDR3 sequence (DNA): TGCAGCGTACCACAGGGGGCCGAGCAGTACTTC. The encoded protein is CSVPQGAEQYF. The chain uses TRBV29-1 and TRBJ2-7; 9 bases match TRBD1. Trimming cost V 6 bases and J 6 bases; bases outside gene matches: 3. Germline lookup yields CDR1 SQVTM and CDR2 ANQGSEA. The CDR3 has 11 amino acids.

V is TRBV28 and J is TRBJ1-1; a weak D match, TRBD1 (5 bases). The CDR3 spans 11 residues. V was pared by 6 bases and J by 6 bases, with 8 bases between. CDR1 is MDHEN, CDR2 SYDVKM, per germline. The CDR3 bases are TGTGCCAGCAGAAGGGGTCCTGAAGCTTTCTTT. This gives the protein CASRRGPEAFF.

The chain joins TRBV19 to TRBJ2-7; 10 bases fit TRBD2. CDR3 length equals 15 residues. J was trimmed by 0 bases and V by 6 bases; bases with no gene match: 5. The germline gives CDR1 LNHDA, CDR2 SQIVND (reference sequence). CDR3 nucleotide sequence: TGTGCCAGTAGAGATAGCGGGAGGCCCTCCTACGAGCAGTACTTC. It translates to CASRDSGRPSYEQYF.

The rearrangement uses TRBV9 and TRBJ2-5, with D maybe TRBD1 (6 bases). Trimming shortened V by 3 bases and J by 5 bases, and 14 bases separated the two germline ends. The CDR3 covers 14 residues. CDR1 and CDR2 (germline): SGDLS, YYNGEE. CDR3 nucleotide sequence: TGTGCCAGCAGCGCCCCACAGGGAACGGAGACCCAGTACTTC. Its protein product is CASSAPQGTETQYF. The whole variable domain, filled in from reference TRBV9 and TRBJ2-5, reads DSGVTQTPKHLITATGQRVTLRCSPRSGDLSVYWYQQSLDQGLQFLIQYYNGEERAKGNILERFSAQQFPDLHSELNLSSLELGDSALYFCASSAPQGTETQYFGPGTRLLVL.

This rearrangement joins TRBV5-4 to TRBJ2-1; tentatively, D is TRBD2 (6 bases). The CDR3 has 12 amino acids. Trimming stripped 5 bases from V and 3 bases from J, with 6 bases between. Germline V CDR1 and CDR2: SGHNT, YYREEE (reference sequence). The CDR3 is CASRGLYNEQFF. The CDR3 DNA reads TGTGCCAGCAGGGGACTCTACAATGAGCAGTTCTTC. The full variable domain, its missing parts supplied by reference TRBV5-4 and TRBJ2-1, is ETGVTQSPTHLIKTRGQQVTLRCSSQSGHNTVSWYQQALGQGPQFIFQYYREEENGRGNFPPRFSGLQFPNYSSELNVNALELDDSALYLCASRGLYNEQFFGPGTRLTVL.